Shown below are 17 T cell receptor beta chains from a single sample sequenced in a study of PD-1 blockade in mismatch repair-deficient tumors. Profiling relied on immunoSEQ multiplex PCR, and the TCRdb table lists in-frame clones only, not all of them. The repertoire consists of roughly 80,000 clones, with 81% occurring once and the leading ten covering about 2.4%. Sequencing used peripheral blood, obtained 12 weeks after starting pembrolizumab. The receptors come from an adult with mismatch repair-deficient cancer.

This chain uses TRBV29-1 with TRBJ2-3, with TRBD2 as a possible D gene (6 bases). Germline V CDR1 and CDR2: SQVTM, ANQGSEA. V was cut by 0 bases and J by 1 base, with 11 bases left in between. This CDR3 spans 15 amino acids. The CDR3 sequence is CSVEDAREGTDTQYF. CDR3 in DNA: TGCAGCGTTGAAGACGCCAGGGAGGGCACAGATACGCAGTATTTT.

The V and J genes are TRBV11-2 and TRBJ2-7; TRBD2 aligns across 12 bases. This CDR3 region has 16 residues. Germline V gene data show CDR1 as SGHAT and CDR2 as FQNNGV. V dropped 0 bases and J dropped 6; count of bases not matched to a gene: 6. The CDR3 loop is CASSLERLAGVGEQYF. DNA for the CDR3: TGTGCCAGCAGCTTAGAGAGACTAGCGGGAGTTGGCGAGCAGTACTTC. Using reference TRBV11-2 and TRBJ2-7 for the parts outside the CDR3, the full variable domain is EAGVAQSPRYKIIEKRQSVAFWCNPISGHATLYWYQQILGQGPKLLIQFQNNGVVDDSQLPKDRFSAERLKGVDSTLKIQPAKLEDSAVYLCASSLERLAGVGEQYFGPGTRLTVT.

The V and J genes are TRBV5-1 and TRBJ1-2; D unclear. With 4 bases removed from V and 5 bases from J, the gap between germline ends came to 15 bases. This CDR3 comprises 14 residues. Germline V gives CDR1 SGHRS, CDR2 YFSETQ. The chain's CDR3 is CASSSVTGSYGYTF. The CDR3 region has the DNA TGCGCCAGCAGCAGCGTGACGGGTTCTTATGGCTACACCTTC.

The chain links TRBV5-6 to TRBJ1-1, with D perhaps matching TRBD1 (6 bases). V was cut by 4 bases and J by 6 bases, with 10 bases left in between. The CDR3 is 12 residues long. Germline V gene sequence: CDR1 SGHDT, CDR2 YYEEEE. The CDR3 here is CASSLRTAEAFF. The DNA for the CDR3 is TGTGCCAGCAGCCTAAGGACAGCTGAAGCTTTCTTT.

The rearrangement uses TRBV27 and TRBJ2-1; possibly TRBD1 for D (5 bases). From germline, CDR1 is MNHEY and CDR2 SMNVEV (reference sequence). Trimming removed 2 bases at V and 0 bases at J, with 11 bases between. The CDR3 consists of 16 residues. CDR3 in DNA: TGTGCCAGCAGTTTACCTCAGGGTAGCTCCTACAATGAGCAGTTCTTC. Encoded protein: CASSLPQGSSYNEQFF.

The CDR3 DNA is TGTGCCAGCGGAAGGGCGGCCGGGGAGCTGTTTTTT. This encodes CASGRAAGELFF. The V and J genes are TRBV6-6 and TRBJ2-2; D uncertain. This CDR3 comprises 12 residues. The V end was cut by 8 bases, the J end by 6 bases, with 10 bases between. CDR1 MNHNY and CDR2 SVGAGI come from the germline V gene (reference sequence).

This chain connects TRBV19 to TRBJ2-1, with 11 nucleotides matching TRBD2. CDR1 LNHDA and CDR2 SQIVND come from the germline V gene (reference sequence). The length of the CDR3 is 15 residues. The J segment lost 6 bases and the V segment lost 2 bases, leaving 3 bases of the junction unmatched. The CDR3 reads CASSIQGLAANEQFF. CDR3 nucleotides: TGTGCCAGTAGTATACAGGGACTAGCGGCCAATGAGCAGTTCTTC.

This clone was recorded a few times. J is TRBJ1-2 and V is TRBV2; TRBD1 agrees at 10 bases. The V gene end was trimmed by 4 bases and the J gene end by 2 bases; junction bases not matched to a gene: 1. Germline V gene lookup returns CDR1 SNHLY and CDR2 FYNNEI. The CDR3 spans 14 residues. This chain's CDR3 is CASSGGQGNYGYTF. DNA of the CDR3: TGTGCCAGCAGTGGGGGACAGGGGAACTATGGCTACACCTTC.

This chain connects TRBV19 to TRBJ2-7, with 9 nucleotides matching TRBD2. V dropped 6 bases and J dropped 6; count of bases not matched to a gene: 12. The CDR3 sequence is 15 residues long. Germline V lookup: CDR1 LNHDA, CDR2 SQIVND (reference sequence). CDR3 sequence: CASSNPSGTSSEQYF. CDR3 in DNA: TGTGCCAGTAGCAACCCTTCCGGGACTAGCTCCGAGCAGTACTTC.

This clone was seen more than once but under ten times. V is TRBV7-2 and J is TRBJ2-7; 8 bases match TRBD1. CDR1 and CDR2 (germline): SGHTA, FQGNSA. V lost 1 base to trimming and J lost 6 bases; unmatched junction nucleotides: 2. The CDR3 contains 13 residues. The CDR3 protein is CASSLGTGIEQYF. As DNA, the CDR3 is TGTGCCAGCAGCTTAGGGACAGGGATCGAGCAGTACTTC.

The chain links TRBV11-2 to TRBJ2-2, with D possibly TRBD1 on 5 matching bases. Trimming left V 0 bases short and J 5 bases short, with 7 bases between. The length of the CDR3 is 14 residues. Germline V gene data show CDR1 as SGHAT and CDR2 as FQNNGV. CDR3 amino acids: CASSLERGTGELFF. The CDR3 DNA reads as TGTGCCAGCAGCTTAGAAAGGGGAACCGGGGAGCTGTTTTTT. Combining the CDR3 with reference TRBV11-2 and TRBJ2-2 gives the whole variable domain EAGVAQSPRYKIIEKRQSVAFWCNPISGHATLYWYQQILGQGPKLLIQFQNNGVVDDSQLPKDRFSAERLKGVDSTLKIQPAKLEDSAVYLCASSLERGTGELFFGEGSRLTVL.

CDR3 protein: CASSPQPTGPPTQYF. DNA for the CDR3: TGTGCCAGCAGTCCGCAACCTACAGGCCCTCCGACCCAGTACTTC. The chain joins TRBV28 to TRBJ2-5; TRBD1 might be the D (5 bases). The germline CDR1 and CDR2 sequences are MDHEN and SYDVKM. The CDR3 has 15 amino acids. The germline V and J ends were trimmed by 5 bases and 7 bases, with 20 bases remaining between them.

The chain couples TRBV9 to TRBJ1-2; the D gene is possibly TRBD1 (6 bases). The CDR3 runs 14 residues. In germline, CDR1 is SGDLS, CDR2 YYNGEE. The V end was cut by 2 bases, the J end by 1 base, with 9 bases between. Here the CDR3 reads CASSVLGGNYGYTF. CDR3 DNA sequence: TGTGCCAGCAGCGTCCTAGGGGGTAACTATGGCTACACCTTC.

This clone came up a few times. The rearrangement joins TRBV30 to TRBJ2-7; TRBD2 aligns across 9 bases. This CDR3 contains 16 residues. The germline CDR1 and CDR2 sequences are GTSNPN and SVGIG (reference sequence). V trimming: 0 bases; J trimming: 7 bases; junction bases outside the gene matches: 13. The CDR3 coding sequence is TGTGCCTGGAGTGTAACTTCCCTTAGGCGGGAGGGTGAGCAGTACTTC. This gives the protein CAWSVTSLRREGEQYF.

CDR3 coding DNA: TGTGCCAGCAGCTTAGCGTACTCGGCAGGAGGTTTTAGCAATCAGCCCCAGCATTTT. Translating gives CASSLAYSAGGFSNQPQHF. The chain couples TRBV7-9 to TRBJ1-5; no reliable D call. This CDR3 has 19 amino acids. From germline, CDR1 is SEHNR and CDR2 FQNEAQ (reference sequence). The V end was cut by 0 bases, the J end by 0 bases, with 18 bases between.

As to this clone: At one end, the junction sequence differs from germline, possibly due to a read error. The chain employs TRBV5-4 and TRBJ2-3; D gene unclear. The CDR3 has 13 residues. Germline CDR1 SGHNT, CDR2 YYREEE (reference sequence). CDR3 coding DNA: TGCGCCAGCAGCCAAGACCTAAGAGATACGCAGTATTTT. Translated, it gives CASSQDLRDTQYF. Full variable domain (outside the CDR3, taken from reference TRBV5-4 and TRBJ2-3): ETGVTQSPTHLIKTRGQQVTLRCSSQSGHNTVSWYQQALGQGPQFIFQYYREEENGRGNFPPRFSGLQFPNYSSELNVNALELDDSALYLCASSQDLRDTQYFGPGTRLTVL.

The chain employs TRBV19 and TRBJ1-2; 8 nucleotides match TRBD1. The V gene end was trimmed by 7 bases and the J gene end by 6 bases; junction bases not matched to a gene: 7. This CDR3 contains 13 residues. Germline lookup yields CDR1 LNHDA and CDR2 SQIVND (reference sequence). In DNA, the CDR3 is TGTGCCAGTATTATGGACAGGGACAATGGCTACACCTTC. The encoded protein is CASIMDRDNGYTF. Combining the CDR3 with reference TRBV19 and TRBJ1-2 gives the whole variable domain DGGITQSPKYLFRKEGQNVTLSCEQNLNHDAMYWYRQDPGQGLRLIYYSQIVNDFQKGDIAEGYSVSREKKESFPLTVTSAQKNPTAFYLCASIMDRDNGYTFGSGTRLTVV.